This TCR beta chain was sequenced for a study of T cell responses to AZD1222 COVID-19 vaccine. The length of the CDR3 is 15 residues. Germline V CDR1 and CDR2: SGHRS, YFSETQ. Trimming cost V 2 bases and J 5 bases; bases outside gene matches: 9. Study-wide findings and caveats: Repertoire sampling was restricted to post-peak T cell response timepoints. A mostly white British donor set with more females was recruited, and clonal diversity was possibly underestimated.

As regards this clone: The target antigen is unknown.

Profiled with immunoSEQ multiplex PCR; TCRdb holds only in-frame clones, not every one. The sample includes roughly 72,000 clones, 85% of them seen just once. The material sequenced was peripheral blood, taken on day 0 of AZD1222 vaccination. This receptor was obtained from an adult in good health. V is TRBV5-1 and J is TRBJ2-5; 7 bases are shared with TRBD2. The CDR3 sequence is CASSFGREGWETQYF. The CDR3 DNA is TGCGCCAGCAGCTTCGGCAGGGAGGGTTGGGAGACCCAGTACTTC.